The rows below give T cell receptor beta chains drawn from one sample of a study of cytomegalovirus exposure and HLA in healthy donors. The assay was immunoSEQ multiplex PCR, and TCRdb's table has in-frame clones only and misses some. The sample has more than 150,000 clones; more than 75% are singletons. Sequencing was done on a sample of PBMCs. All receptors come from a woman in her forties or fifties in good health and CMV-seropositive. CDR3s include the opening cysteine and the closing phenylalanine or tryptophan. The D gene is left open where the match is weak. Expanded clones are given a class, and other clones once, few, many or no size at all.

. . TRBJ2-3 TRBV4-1 CASSQDRGGLFTDTQYF TGCGCCAGCAGCCAAGATCGTGGCGGACTTTTCACAGATACGCAGTATTTT
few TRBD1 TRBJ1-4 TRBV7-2 CASSFQTGGGEKLFF TGTGCCAGCAGCTTCCAGACAGGGGGAGGTGAAAAACTGTTTTTT
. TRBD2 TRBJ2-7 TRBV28 CASSLARLAGSYEQYF TGTGCCAGCAGCCTAGCCCGACTAGCGGGGTCCTACGAGCAGTACTTC
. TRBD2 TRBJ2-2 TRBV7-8 CASSSQRRTSGETGELFF TGTGCCAGCAGCTCCCAAAGGCGGACTAGCGGGGAAACCGGGGAGCTGTTTTTT
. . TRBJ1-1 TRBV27 CASSLSSTGFAEAFF TGTGCCAGCAGTTTATCGAGTACAGGGTTTGCTGAAGCTTTCTTT
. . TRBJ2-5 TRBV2 CASSEYGGPTQYF TGTGCCAGCAGTGAATACGGGGGACCGACCCAGTACTTC
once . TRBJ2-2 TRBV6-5 CASSVNSVNTGELFF TGTGCCAGCAGTGTAAATAGTGTGAACACCGGGGAGCTGTTTTTT
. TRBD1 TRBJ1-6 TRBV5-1 CASSLEWTGVNSPLHF TGCGCCAGCAGCTTGGAATGGACAGGGGTTAATTCACCCCTCCACTTT
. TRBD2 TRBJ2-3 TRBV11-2 CASSPRLAGGDTQYF TGTGCCAGCAGCCCGAGACTAGCGGGGGGAGATACGCAGTATTTT
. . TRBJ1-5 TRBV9 CASSNQDSGNQPQHF TGTGCCAGCAGCAACCAGGACAGCGGCAATCAGCCCCAGCATTTT
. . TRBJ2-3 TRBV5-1 CASSLGTLMGVTDTQYF TGCGCCAGCAGCTTGGGGACTCTCATGGGAGTCACAGATACGCAGTATTTT
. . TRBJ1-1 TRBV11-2 CASRSLVGHLNTEAFF TGTGCCAGCAGATCCCTGGTGGGACATTTGAACACTGAAGCTTTCTTT
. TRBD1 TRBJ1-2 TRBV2 CASAAGGAYGYTF TGTGCCAGCGCCGCAGGGGGCGCATATGGCTACACCTTC
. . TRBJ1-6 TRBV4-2 CASSQMGSSYNSPLHF TGTGCCAGCAGCCAAATGGGGAGCTCCTATAATTCACCCCTCCACTTT
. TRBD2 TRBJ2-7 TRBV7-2 CASSFSGGSYEQYF TGTGCCAGCAGCTTTAGCGGGGGCTCCTACGAGCAGTACTTC
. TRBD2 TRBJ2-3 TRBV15 CATSRASGLNTDTQYF TGTGCCACCAGCAGAGCTAGCGGACTAAACACAGATACGCAGTATTTT
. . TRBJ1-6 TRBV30 CAWSVDTSRALHF TGTGCCTGGAGTGTAGACACCTCCAGAGCCCTCCACTTT
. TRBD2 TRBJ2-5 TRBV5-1 CASSLGGAGSQETQYF TGCGCCAGCAGCCTCGGGGGAGCGGGGAGCCAAGAGACCCAGTACTTC
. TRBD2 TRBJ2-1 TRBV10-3 CAISGRGLAGDEQFF TGTGCCATCAGTGGCAGAGGGCTAGCGGGGGATGAGCAGTTCTTC
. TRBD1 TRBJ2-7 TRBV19 CASSMGQRYEQYF TGTGCCAGTAGTATGGGACAGCGCTACGAGCAGTACTTC
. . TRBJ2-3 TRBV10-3 CAIRGTGDTDTQYF TGTGCCATCAGGGGGACGGGGGACACAGATACGCAGTATTTT
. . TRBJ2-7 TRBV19 CASRSGGAGYEQYF TGTGCCAGTAGGTCGGGCGGGGCCGGCTACGAGCAGTACTTC
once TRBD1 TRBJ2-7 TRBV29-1 CSVGGGQGSRRSYEQYF TGCAGCGTTGGGGGGGGACAGGGGTCGCGTCGCTCCTACGAGCAGTACTTC
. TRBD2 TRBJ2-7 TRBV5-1 CASSLESGTSGGAYEQYF TGCGCCAGCAGCTTGGAGTCCGGGACTAGCGGGGGGGCCTACGAGCAGTACTTC
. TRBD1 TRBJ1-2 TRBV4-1 CASSQDGQGNYGYTF TGCGCCAGCAGCCAAGACGGACAGGGGAACTATGGCTACACCTTC
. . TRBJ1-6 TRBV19 CASSPEGGHSSPLHF TGTGCCAGTAGTCCAGAGGGGGGGCATAGTTCACCCCTCCACTTT
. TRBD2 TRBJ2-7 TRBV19 CASSFYGGTYEQYF TGTGCCAGTAGTTTCTACGGGGGGACCTACGAGCAGTACTTC
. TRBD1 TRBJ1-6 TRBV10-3 CATNPGQVYSPLHF TGTGCCACGAACCCGGGACAGGTCTATTCACCCCTCCACTTT
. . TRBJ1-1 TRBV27 CASSLQGNTEAFF TGTGCCAGCAGTCTACAGGGGAACACTGAAGCTTTCTTT
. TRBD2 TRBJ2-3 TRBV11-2 CASSSQPSGNTDTQYF TGTGCCAGCAGCTCACAACCTAGCGGGAACACAGATACGCAGTATTTT
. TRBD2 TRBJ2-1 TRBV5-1 CASSREVAGGPEQFF TGCGCCAGCAGCCGGGAGGTAGCGGGGGGGCCTGAGCAGTTCTTC
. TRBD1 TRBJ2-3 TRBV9 CASSVEVTGVSDTQYF TGTGCCAGCAGCGTTGAAGTGACAGGGGTATCAGATACGCAGTATTTT
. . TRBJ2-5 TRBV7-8 CASRLKETQYF TGTGCCAGCAGACTTAAAGAGACCCAGTACTTC
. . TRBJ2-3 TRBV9 CASSVDGGTDTQYF TGTGCCAGCAGCGTAGACGGGGGCACAGATACGCAGTATTTT
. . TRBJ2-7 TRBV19 CASSLTTGLTTYEQYF TGTGCCAGTAGTCTTACTACAGGCCTGACAACCTACGAGCAGTACTTC
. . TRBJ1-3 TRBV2 CASSSAGAGNTIYF TGTGCCAGCAGCTCAGCGGGGGCTGGAAACACCATATATTTT
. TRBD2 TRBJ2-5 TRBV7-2 CASSQGTSGGAKETQYF TGTGCCAGCAGCCAAGGGACTAGCGGGGGGGCGAAGGAGACCCAGTACTTC
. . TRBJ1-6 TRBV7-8 CASSRQVGDSPLHF TGTGCCAGCAGCCGACAGGTTGGGGATTCACCCCTCCACTTT
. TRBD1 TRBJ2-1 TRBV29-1 CSVTTGKSYNEQFF TGCAGCGTGACGACAGGGAAATCCTACAATGAGCAGTTCTTC
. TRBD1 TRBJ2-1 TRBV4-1 CASSQPRTGRNEQFF TGCGCCAGCAGCCAACCCCGGACAGGTCGGAATGAGCAGTTCTTC
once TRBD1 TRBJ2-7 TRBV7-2 CASSQEGQGHSYEQYF TGTGCCAGCAGCCAAGAAGGACAGGGGCACTCCTACGAGCAGTACTTC
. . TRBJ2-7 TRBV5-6 CASSLSHGSYEQYF TGTGCCAGCAGCTTGTCACATGGCTCCTACGAGCAGTACTTC
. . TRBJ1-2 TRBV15 CATSRDRGGADYGYTF TGTGCCACCAGCAGAGATCGGGGGGGCGCGGACTATGGCTACACCTTC
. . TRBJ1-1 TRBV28 CASTTHPAGNTEAFF TGTGCCAGCACCACCCACCCTGCGGGAAACACTGAAGCTTTCTTT
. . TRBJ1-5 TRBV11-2 CASSAQGSKGNQPQHF TGTGCCAGCAGCGCCCAGGGCAGTAAGGGCAATCAGCCCCAGCATTTT
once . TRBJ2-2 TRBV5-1 CASSLGTTNTGELFF TGCGCCAGCAGCTTGGGGACAACGAACACCGGGGAGCTGTTTTTT
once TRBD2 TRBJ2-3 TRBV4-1 CASSPLGRGNTDTQYF TGCGCCAGCAGCCCCCTCGGGCGGGGGAACACAGATACGCAGTATTTT
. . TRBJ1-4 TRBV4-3 CASSQYRAGTNEKLFF TGCGCCAGCAGCCAATACAGGGCGGGTACTAATGAAAAACTGTTTTTT
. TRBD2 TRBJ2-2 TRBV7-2 CASSFGGAGELFF TGTGCCAGCTCCTTCGGGGGGGCCGGGGAGCTGTTTTTT
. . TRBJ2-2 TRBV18 CASSPPTDFTGELFF TGTGCCAGCTCACCGCCGACAGATTTTACCGGGGAGCTGTTTTTT
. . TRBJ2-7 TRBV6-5 CASSISVTYEQYF TGTGCCAGCAGTATCAGTGTTACCTACGAGCAGTACTTC
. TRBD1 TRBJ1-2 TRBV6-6 CASSKQGAGGYTF TGTGCCAGCAGCAAACAGGGGGCCGGTGGCTACACCTTC
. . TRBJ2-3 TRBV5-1 CASSLSRVTDTQYF TGCGCCAGCAGCTTGTCCAGGGTTACAGATACGCAGTATTTT
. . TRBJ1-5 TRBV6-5 CASAMGRGQPQHF TGTGCCAGCGCCATGGGCAGGGGCCAGCCCCAGCATTTT